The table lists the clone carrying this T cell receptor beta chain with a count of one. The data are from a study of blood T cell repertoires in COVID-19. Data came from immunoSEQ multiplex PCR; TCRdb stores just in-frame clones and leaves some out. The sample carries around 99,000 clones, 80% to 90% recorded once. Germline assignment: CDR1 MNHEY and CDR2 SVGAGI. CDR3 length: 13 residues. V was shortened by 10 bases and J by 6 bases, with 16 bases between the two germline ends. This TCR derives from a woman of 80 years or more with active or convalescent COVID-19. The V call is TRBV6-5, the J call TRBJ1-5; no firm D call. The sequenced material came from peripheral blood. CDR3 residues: CATTPASGQPQHF. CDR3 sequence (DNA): TGTGCCACCACCCCAGCCTCGGGTCAGCCCCAGCATTTT.